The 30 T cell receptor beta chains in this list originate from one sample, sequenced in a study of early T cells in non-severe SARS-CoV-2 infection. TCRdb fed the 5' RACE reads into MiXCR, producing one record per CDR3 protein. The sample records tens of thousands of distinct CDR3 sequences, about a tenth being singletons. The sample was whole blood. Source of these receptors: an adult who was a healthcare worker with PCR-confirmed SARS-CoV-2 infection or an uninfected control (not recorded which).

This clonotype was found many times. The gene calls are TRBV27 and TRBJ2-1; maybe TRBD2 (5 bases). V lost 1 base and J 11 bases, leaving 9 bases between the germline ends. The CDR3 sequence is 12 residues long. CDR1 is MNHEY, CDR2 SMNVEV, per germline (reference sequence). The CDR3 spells CASSLWAGQQFF. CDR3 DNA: TGTGCCAGCAGTTTATGGGCGGGTCAGCAGTTCTTC.

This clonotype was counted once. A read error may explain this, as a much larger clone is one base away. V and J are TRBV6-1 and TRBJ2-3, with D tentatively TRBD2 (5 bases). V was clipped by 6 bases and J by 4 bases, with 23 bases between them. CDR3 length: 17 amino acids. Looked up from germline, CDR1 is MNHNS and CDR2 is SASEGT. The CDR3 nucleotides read TGTGCCAGCAGCATTCCTCGGACTTCTGGGTGGGCAGATACGCAGTATTTT. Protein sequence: CASSIPRTSGWADTQYF.

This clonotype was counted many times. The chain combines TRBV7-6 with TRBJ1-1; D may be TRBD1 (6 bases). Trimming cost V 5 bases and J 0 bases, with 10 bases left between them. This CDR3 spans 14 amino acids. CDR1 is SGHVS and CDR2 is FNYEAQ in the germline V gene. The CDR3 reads CASSPGQLNTEAFF. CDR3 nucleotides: TGTGCCAGCAGCCCCGGACAGCTGAACACTGAAGCTTTCTTT.

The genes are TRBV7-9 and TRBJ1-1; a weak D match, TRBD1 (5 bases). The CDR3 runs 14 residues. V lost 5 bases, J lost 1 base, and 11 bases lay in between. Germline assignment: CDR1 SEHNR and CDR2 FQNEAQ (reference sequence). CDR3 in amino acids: CASSAGPENTEAFF. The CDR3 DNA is TGTGCCAGCAGCGCGGGACCCGAGAACACTGAAGCTTTCTTT.

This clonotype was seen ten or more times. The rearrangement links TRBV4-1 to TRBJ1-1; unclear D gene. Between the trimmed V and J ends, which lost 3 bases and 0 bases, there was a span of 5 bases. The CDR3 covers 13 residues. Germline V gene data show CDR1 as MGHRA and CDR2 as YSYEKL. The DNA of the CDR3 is TGCGCCAGCAGCCATCCCCTGAACACTGAAGCTTTCTTT. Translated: CASSHPLNTEAFF.

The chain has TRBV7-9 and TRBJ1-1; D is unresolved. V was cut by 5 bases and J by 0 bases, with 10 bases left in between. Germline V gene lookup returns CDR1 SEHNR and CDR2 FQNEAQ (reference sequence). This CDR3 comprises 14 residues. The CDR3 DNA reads TGTGCCAGCAGCATTATTCCGATGAACACTGAAGCTTTCTTT. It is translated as CASSIIPMNTEAFF.

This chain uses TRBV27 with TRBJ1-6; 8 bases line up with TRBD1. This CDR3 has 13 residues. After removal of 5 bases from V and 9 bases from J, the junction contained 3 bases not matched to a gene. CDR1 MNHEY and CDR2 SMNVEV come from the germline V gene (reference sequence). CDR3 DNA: TGTGCCAGCAGTGACAGGGGTGGTTCACCCCTCCACTTT. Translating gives CASSDRGGSPLHF.

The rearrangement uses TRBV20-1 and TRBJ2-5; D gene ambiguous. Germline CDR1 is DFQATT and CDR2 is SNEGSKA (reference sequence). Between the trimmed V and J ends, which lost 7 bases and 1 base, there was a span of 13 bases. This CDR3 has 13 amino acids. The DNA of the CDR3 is TGCAGTGTTTCCCCCAGCCGCCAAGAGACCCAGTACTTC. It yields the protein CSVSPSRQETQYF.

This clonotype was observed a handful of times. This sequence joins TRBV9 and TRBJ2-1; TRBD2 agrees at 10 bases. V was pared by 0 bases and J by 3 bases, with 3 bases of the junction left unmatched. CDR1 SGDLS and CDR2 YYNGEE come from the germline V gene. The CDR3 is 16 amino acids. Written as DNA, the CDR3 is TGTGCCAGCAGCGTAGAGGTAGCGGGGGGCTACAATGAGCAGTTCTTC. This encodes CASSVEVAGGYNEQFF.

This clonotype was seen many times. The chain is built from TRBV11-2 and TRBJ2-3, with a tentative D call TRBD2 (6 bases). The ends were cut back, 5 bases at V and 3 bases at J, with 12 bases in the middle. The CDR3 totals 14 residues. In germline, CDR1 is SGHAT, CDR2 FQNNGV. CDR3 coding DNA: TGTGCCAGCAGCCGACTAGTTGGGACAGATACGCAGTATTTT. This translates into CASSRLVGTDTQYF.

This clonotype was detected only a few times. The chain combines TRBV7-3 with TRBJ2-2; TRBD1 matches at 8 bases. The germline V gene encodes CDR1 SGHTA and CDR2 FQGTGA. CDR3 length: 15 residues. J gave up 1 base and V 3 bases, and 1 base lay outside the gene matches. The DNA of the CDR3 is TGTGCCAGCAGCTTGGGACAGGTGAACACCGGGGAGCTGTTTTTT. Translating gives CASSLGQVNTGELFF. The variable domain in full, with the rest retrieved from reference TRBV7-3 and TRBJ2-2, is GAGVSQTPSNKVTEKGKYVELRCDPISGHTALYWYRQSLGQGPEFLIYFQGTGAADDSGLPNDRFFAVRPEGSVSTLKIQRTERGDSAVYLCASSLGQVNTGELFFGEGSRLTVL.

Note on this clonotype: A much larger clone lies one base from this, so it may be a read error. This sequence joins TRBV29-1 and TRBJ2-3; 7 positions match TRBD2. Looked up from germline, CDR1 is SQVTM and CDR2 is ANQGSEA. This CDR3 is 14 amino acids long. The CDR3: CSVAPGGSTDAQYF. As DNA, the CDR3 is TGCAGCGTTGCACCCGGGGGGAGCACAGATGCGCAGTATTTT.

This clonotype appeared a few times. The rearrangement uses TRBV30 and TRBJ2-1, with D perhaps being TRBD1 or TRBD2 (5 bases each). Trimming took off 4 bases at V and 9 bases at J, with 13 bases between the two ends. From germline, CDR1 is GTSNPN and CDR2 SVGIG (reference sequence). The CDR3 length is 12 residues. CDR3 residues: CAWMDGAREQFF. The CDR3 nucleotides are TGTGCCTGGATGGACGGGGCCCGTGAGCAGTTCTTC.

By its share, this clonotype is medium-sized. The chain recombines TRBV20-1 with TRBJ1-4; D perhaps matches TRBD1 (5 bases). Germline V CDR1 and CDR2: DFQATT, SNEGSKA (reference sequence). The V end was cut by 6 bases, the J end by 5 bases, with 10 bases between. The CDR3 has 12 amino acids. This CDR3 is CSAQGENEKLFF. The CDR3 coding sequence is TGCAGTGCACAAGGGGAGAATGAAAAACTGTTTTTT.

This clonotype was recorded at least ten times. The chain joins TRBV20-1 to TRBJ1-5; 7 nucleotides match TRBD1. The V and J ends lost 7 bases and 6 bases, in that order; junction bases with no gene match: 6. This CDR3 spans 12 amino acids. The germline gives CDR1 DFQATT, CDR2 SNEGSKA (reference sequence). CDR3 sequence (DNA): TGCAGTGTGACAGGGCAGGGTCAGCCCCAGCATTTT. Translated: CSVTGQGQPQHF.

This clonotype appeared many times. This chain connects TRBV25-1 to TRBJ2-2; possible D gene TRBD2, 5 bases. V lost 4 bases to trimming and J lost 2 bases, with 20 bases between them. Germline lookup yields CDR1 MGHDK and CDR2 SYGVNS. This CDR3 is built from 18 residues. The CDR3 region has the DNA TGTGCCAGCAGTGCGGCGGGTGTCCGGGTAGCAAACACCGGGGAGCTGTTTTTT. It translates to CASSAAGVRVANTGELFF.

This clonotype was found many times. CDR3 in amino acids: CASSEYGELFF. The CDR3 DNA reads as TGTGCCAGCAGCGAGTACGGGGAGCTGTTTTTT. The rearrangement uses TRBV7-8 and TRBJ2-2; unclear D gene. The germline V and J ends were trimmed by 5 bases and 7 bases, with 5 bases remaining between them. Germline CDR1 is SGHVS and CDR2 is FQNEAQ. The CDR3 extends over 11 amino acids.

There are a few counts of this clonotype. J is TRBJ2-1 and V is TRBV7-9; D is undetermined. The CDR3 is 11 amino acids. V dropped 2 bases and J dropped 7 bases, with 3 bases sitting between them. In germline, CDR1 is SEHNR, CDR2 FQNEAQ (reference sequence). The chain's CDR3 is CASSLLNEQFF. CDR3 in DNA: TGTGCCAGCAGCTTATTAAATGAGCAGTTCTTC.

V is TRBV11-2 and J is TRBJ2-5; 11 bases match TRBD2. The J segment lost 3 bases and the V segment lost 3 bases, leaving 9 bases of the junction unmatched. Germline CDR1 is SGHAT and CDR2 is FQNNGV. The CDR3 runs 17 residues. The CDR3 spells CASSFASGGYVKETQYF. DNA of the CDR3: TGTGCCAGCAGCTTTGCTAGCGGGGGGTATGTTAAAGAGACCCAGTACTTC.

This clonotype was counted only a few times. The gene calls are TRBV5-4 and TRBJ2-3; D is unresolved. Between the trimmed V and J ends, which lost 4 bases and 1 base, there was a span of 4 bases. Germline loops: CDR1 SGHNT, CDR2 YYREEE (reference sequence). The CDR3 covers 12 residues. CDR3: CASSGGTDTQYF. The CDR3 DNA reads TGTGCCAGCAGCGGGGGCACAGATACGCAGTATTTT.

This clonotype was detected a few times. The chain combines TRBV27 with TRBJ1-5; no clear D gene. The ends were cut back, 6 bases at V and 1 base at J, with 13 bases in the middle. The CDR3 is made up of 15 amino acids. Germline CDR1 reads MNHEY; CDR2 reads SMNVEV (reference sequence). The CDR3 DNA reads TGTGCCAGCAGCCTTATCGGATTAAGCAATCAGCCCCAGCATTTT. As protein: CASSLIGLSNQPQHF.

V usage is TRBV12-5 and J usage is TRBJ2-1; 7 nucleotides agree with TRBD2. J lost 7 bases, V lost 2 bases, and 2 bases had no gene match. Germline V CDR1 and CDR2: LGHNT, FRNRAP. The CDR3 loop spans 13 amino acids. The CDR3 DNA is TGTGCTAGTGGTTTGATCGGGGGGAATGAGCAGTTCTTC. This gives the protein CASGLIGGNEQFF.

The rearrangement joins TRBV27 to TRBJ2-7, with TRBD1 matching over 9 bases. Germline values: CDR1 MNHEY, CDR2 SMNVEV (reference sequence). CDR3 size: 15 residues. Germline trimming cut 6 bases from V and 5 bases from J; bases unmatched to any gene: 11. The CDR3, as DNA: TGTGCCAGCAGCGAGGGACAGGGTAGTTCCCACGAGCAGTACTTC. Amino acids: CASSEGQGSSHEQYF.

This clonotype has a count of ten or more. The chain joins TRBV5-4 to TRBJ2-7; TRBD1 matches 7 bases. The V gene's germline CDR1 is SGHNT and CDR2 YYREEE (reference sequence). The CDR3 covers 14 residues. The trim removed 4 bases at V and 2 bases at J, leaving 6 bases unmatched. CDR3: CASSVGGGPYEQYF. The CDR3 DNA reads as TGTGCCAGCAGCGTAGGGGGCGGACCCTACGAGCAGTACTTC.

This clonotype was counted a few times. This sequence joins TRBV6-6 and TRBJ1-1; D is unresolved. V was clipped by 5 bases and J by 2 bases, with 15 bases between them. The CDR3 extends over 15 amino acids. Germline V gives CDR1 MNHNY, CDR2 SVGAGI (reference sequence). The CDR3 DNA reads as TGTGCCAGCAGTCCCCACAGCGAAGTCAACACTGAAGCTTTCTTT. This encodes CASSPHSEVNTEAFF.

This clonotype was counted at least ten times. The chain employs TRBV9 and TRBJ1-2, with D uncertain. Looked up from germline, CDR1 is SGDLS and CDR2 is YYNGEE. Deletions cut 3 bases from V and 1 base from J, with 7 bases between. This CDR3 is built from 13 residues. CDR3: CASSGQVNYGYTF. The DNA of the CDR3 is TGTGCCAGCAGCGGTCAGGTTAACTATGGCTACACCTTC.

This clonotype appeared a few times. The CDR3, as DNA: TGCGCCAGCAGCTTTACCGGACAGGGGACTCGCTCTGGGGCCAACGTCCTGACTTTC. Protein product: CASSFTGQGTRSGANVLTF. The chain links TRBV5-1 to TRBJ2-6; TRBD1 agrees at 9 bases. Looked up from germline, CDR1 is SGHRS and CDR2 is YFSETQ. The CDR3 consists of 19 residues. Trimming at V came to 2 bases and at J to 0 bases, leaving 9 bases not matched to a gene.

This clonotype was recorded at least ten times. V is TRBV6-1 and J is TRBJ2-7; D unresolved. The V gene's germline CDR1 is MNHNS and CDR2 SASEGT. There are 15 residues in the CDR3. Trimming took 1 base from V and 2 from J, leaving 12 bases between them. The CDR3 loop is CASSEDPGMAYEQYF. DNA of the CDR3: TGTGCCAGCAGTGAAGATCCAGGTATGGCCTACGAGCAGTACTTC.

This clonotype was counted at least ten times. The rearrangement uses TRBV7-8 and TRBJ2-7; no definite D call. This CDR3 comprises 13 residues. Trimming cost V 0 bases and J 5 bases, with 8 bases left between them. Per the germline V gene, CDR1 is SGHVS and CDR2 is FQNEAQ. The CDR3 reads CASSLAVRNEQYF. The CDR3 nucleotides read TGTGCCAGCAGCTTAGCCGTCCGGAACGAGCAGTACTTC.

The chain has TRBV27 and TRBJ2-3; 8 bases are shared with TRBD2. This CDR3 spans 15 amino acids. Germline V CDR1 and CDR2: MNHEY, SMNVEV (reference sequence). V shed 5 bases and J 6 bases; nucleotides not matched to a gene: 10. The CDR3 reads CASSPPSGGGDTQYF. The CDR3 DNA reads TGTGCCAGCAGTCCGCCCTCCGGGGGGGGTGATACGCAGTATTTT.